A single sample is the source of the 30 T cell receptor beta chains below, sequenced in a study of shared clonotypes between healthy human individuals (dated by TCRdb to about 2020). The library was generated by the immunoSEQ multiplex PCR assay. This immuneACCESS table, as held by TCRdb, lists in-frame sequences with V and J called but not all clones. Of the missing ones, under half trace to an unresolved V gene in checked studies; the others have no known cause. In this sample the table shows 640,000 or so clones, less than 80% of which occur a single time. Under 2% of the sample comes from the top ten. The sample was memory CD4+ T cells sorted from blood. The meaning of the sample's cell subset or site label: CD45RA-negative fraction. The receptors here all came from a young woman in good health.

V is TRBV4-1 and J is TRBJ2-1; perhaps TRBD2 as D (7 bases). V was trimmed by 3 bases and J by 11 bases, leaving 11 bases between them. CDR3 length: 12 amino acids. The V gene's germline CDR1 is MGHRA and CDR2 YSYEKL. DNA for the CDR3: TGCGCCAGCAGCCAGTCGGGGGGCCAGCAGTTCTTC. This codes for CASSQSGGQQFF.

CDR3 protein: CASEAMTSGSSGELFF. The CDR3 DNA reads as TGTGCCAGTGAGGCTATGACTAGCGGGAGTTCTGGGGAGCTGTTTTTT. The V and J genes are TRBV19 and TRBJ2-2; TRBD2 matches at 12 bases. Trimming at V came to 8 bases and at J to 8 bases, leaving 12 bases not matched to a gene. The CDR3 extends over 16 amino acids. Germline CDR1 is LNHDA and CDR2 is SQIVND (reference sequence).

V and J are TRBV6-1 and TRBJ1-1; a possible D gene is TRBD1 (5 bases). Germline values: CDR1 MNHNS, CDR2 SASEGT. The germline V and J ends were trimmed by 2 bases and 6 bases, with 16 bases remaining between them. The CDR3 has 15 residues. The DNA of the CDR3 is TGTGCCAGCAGTGAACATGGGGTCCCGGGGGCTGAAGCTTTCTTT. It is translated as CASSEHGVPGAEAFF.

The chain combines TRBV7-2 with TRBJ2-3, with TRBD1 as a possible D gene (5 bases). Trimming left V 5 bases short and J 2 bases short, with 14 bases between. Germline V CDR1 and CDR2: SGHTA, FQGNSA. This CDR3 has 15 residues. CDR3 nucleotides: TGTGCCAGCAGCCGAAGCAGGGTCAACACAGATACGCAGTATTTT. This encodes CASSRSRVNTDTQYF.

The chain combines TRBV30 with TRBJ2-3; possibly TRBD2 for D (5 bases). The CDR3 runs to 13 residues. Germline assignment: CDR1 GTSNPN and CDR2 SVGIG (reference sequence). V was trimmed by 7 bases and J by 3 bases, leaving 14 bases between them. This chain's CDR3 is CALLEAGTDTQYF. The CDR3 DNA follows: TGTGCCTTACTGGAGGCTGGAACAGATACGCAGTATTTT.

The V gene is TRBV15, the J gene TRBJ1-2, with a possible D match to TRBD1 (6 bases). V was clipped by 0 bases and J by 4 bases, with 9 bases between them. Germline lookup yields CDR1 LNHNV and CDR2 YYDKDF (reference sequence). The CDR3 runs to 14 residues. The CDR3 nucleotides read TGTGCCACCAGCAGAGATGGACAGATCTATGGCTACACCTTC. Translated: CATSRDGQIYGYTF. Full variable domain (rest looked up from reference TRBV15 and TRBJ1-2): DAMVIQNPRYQVTQFGKPVTLSCSQTLNHNVMYWYQQKSSQAPKLLFHYYDKDFNNEADTPDNFQSRRPNTSFCFLDIRSPGLGDTAMYLCATSRDGQIYGYTFGSGTRLTVV.

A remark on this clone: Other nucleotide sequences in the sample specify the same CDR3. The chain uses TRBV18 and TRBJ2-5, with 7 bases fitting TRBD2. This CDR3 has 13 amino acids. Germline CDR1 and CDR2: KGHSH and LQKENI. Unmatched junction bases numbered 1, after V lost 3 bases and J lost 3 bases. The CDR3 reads CASSPGGKETQYF. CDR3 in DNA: TGTGCCAGCTCACCGGGGGGGAAAGAGACCCAGTACTTC.

The CDR3 coding sequence is TGTGCCATCAGTGGAGGGGTAGCGGGACTACAGAACAATGAGCAGTTCTTC. It is translated as CAISGGVAGLQNNEQFF. The J gene is TRBJ2-1, the V gene TRBV10-3; TRBD2 aligns across 8 bases. The CDR3 loop spans 17 amino acids. The V gene's germline CDR1 is ENHRY and CDR2 SYGVKD. J lost 5 bases, V lost 4 bases, and 13 bases had no gene match.

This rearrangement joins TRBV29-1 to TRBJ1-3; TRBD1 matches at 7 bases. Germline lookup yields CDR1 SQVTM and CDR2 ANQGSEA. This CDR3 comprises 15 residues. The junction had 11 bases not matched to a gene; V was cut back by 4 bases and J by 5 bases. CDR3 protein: CSVAFRGQPRNTIYF. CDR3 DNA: TGCAGCGTTGCATTCCGGGGACAGCCGAGAAACACCATATATTTT.

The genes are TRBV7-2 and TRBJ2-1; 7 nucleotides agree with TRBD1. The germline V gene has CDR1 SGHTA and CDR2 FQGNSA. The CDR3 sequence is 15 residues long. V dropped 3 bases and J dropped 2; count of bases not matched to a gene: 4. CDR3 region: CASSFHRGPYNEQFF. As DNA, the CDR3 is TGTGCCAGCAGCTTTCACAGGGGCCCCTACAATGAGCAGTTCTTC.

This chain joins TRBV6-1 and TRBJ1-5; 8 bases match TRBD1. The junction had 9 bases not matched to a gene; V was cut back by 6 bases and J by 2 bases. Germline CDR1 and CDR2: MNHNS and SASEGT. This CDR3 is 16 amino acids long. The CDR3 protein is CASRELDRAGNQPQHF. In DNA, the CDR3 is TGTGCCAGCAGGGAACTGGACAGGGCGGGCAATCAGCCCCAGCATTTT.

DNA for the CDR3: TGCAGCGCCACCCCTGGGGGTGTCGGCACTGAAGCTTTCTTT. Translating it yields CSATPGGVGTEAFF. The J gene is TRBJ1-1, the V gene TRBV29-1; D perhaps matches TRBD1 (5 bases). CDR1 and CDR2 (germline): SQVTM, ANQGSEA. V was shortened by 7 bases and J by 4 bases, with 19 bases between the two germline ends. CDR3 length: 14 residues.

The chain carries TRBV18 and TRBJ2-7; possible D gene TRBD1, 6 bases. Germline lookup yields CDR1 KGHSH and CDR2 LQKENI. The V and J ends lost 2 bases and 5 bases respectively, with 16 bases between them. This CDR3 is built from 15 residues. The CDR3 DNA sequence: TGTGCCAGCTCACCATCCAGGGGATCACTAAACGAGCAGTACTTC. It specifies CASSPSRGSLNEQYF. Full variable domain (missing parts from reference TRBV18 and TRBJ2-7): NAGVMQNPRHLVRRRGQEARLRCSPMKGHSHVYWYRQLPEEGLKFMVYLQKENIIDESGMPKERFSAEFPKEGPSILRIQQVVRGDSAAYFCASSPSRGSLNEQYFGPGTRLTVT.

CDR3 amino acids: CAISESSRSNQPQHF. The CDR3 coding sequence is TGTGCCATCAGTGAATCAAGCAGGAGTAATCAGCCCCAGCATTTT. This sequence joins TRBV10-3 and TRBJ1-5; D call uncertain. CDR3 length equals 15 residues. Trimming left V 3 bases short and J 4 bases short, with 13 bases between. Germline V gives CDR1 ENHRY, CDR2 SYGVKD.

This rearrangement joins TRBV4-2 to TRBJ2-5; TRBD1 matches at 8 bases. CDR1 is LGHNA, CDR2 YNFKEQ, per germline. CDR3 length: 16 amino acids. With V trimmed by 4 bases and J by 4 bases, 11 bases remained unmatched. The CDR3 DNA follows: TGTGCCAGCAGCCTTCGCGACAGGGGCGTGGGAGAGACCCAGTACTTC. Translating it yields CASSLRDRGVGETQYF.

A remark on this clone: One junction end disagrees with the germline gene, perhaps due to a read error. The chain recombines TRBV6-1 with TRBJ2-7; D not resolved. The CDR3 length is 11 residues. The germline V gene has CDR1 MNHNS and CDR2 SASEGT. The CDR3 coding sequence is TGTGCCATCAGTGAGCTTTACGAGCAGTACTTC. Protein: CAISELYEQYF.

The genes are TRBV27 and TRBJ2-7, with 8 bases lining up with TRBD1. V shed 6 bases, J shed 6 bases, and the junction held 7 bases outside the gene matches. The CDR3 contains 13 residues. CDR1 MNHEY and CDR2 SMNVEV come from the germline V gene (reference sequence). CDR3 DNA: TGTGCCAGCAGGACCATGGGACAGGCCGAGCAGTACTTC. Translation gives CASRTMGQAEQYF.

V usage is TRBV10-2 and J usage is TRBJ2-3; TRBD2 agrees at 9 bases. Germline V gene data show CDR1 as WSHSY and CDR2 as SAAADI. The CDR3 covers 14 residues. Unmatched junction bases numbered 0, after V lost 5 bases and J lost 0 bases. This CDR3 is CASSTSGSTDTQYF. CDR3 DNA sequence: TGCGCCAGCAGTACTAGCGGGAGCACAGATACGCAGTATTTT.

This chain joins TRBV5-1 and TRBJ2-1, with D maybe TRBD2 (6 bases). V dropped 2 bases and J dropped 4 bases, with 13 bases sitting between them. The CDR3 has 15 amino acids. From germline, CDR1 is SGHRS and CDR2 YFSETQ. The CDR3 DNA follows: TGCGCCAGCAGCTTCGGGGCTAGCGTGTACAATGAGCAGTTCTTC. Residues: CASSFGASVYNEQFF.

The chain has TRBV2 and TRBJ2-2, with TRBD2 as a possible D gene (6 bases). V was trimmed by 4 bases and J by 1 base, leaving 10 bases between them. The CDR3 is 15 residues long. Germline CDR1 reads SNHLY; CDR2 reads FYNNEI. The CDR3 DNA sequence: TGTGCCAGCAGTGGCGGGACTTGGAACACCGGGGAGCTGTTTTTT. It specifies CASSGGTWNTGELFF.

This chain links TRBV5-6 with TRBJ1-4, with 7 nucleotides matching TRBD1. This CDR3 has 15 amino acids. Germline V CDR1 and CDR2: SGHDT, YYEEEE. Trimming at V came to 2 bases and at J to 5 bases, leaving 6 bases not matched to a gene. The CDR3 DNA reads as TGTGCCAGCAGCTTATGGACAGGTATAAATGAAAAACTGTTTTTT. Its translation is CASSLWTGINEKLFF.

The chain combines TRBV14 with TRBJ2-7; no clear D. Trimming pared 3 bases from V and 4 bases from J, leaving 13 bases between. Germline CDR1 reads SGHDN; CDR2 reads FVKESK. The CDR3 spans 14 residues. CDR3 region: CASSHSVLPYEQYF. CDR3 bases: TGTGCCAGCAGCCACTCGGTCCTGCCTTACGAGCAGTACTTC.

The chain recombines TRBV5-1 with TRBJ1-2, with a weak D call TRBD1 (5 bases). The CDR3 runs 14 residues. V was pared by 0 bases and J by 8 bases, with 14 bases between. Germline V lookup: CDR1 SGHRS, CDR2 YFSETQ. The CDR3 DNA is TGCGCCAGCAGCTTGGATCAGGGAGTGAGGGGCTACACCTTC. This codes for CASSLDQGVRGYTF.

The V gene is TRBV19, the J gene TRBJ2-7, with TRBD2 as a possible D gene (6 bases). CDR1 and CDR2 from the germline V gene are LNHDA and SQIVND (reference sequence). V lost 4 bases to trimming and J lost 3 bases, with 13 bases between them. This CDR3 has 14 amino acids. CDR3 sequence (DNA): TGTGCCAGTAGTACGGGACTGTTGAGCTACGAGCAGTACTTC. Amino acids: CASSTGLLSYEQYF.

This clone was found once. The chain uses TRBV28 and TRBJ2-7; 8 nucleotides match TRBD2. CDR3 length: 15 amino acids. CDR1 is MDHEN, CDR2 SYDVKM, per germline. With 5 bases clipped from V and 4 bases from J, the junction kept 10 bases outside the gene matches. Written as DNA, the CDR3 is TGTGCCAGCAGTCTCGACTACCCGGGGGGGTACGAGCAGTACTTC. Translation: CASSLDYPGGYEQYF.

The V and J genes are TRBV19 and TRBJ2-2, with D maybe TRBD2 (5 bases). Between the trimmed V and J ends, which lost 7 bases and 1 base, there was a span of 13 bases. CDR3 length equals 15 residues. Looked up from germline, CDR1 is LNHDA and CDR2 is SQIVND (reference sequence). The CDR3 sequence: CASNYGRQNTGELFF. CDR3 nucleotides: TGTGCCAGTAATTATGGGAGACAGAACACCGGGGAGCTGTTTTTT.

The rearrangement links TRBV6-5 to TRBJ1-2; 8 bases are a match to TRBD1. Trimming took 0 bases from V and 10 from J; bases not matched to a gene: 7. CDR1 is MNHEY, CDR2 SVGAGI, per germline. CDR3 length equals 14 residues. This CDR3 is CASSYSWTGKVYTF. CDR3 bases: TGTGCCAGCAGTTACTCTTGGACAGGGAAGGTCTACACCTTC.

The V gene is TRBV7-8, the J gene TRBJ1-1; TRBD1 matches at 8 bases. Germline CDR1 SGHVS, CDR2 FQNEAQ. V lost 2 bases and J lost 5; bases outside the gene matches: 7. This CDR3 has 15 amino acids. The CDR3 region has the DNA TGTGCCAGCAGCTTAACGACAGGGGAGGGGACTGAAGCTTTCTTT. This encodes CASSLTTGEGTEAFF. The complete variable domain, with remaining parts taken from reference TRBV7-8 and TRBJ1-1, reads GAGVSQSPRYKVAKRGQDVALRCDPISGHVSLFWYQQALGQGPEFLTYFQNEAQLDKSGLPSDRFFAERPEGSVSTLKIQRTQQEDSAVYLCASSLTTGEGTEAFFGQGTRLTVV.

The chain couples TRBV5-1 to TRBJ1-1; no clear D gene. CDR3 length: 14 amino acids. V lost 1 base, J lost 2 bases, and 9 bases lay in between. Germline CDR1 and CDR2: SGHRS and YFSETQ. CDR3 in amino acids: CASSLYNGNTEAFF. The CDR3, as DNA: TGCGCCAGCAGCTTGTACAACGGAAACACTGAAGCTTTCTTT.

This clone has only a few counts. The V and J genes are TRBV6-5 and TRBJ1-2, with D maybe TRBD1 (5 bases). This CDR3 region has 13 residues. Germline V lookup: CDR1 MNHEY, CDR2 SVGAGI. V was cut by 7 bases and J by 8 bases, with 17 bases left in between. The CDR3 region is CASTTGGFQGYTF. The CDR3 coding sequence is TGTGCCAGCACCACGGGGGGGTTCCAGGGCTACACCTTC.